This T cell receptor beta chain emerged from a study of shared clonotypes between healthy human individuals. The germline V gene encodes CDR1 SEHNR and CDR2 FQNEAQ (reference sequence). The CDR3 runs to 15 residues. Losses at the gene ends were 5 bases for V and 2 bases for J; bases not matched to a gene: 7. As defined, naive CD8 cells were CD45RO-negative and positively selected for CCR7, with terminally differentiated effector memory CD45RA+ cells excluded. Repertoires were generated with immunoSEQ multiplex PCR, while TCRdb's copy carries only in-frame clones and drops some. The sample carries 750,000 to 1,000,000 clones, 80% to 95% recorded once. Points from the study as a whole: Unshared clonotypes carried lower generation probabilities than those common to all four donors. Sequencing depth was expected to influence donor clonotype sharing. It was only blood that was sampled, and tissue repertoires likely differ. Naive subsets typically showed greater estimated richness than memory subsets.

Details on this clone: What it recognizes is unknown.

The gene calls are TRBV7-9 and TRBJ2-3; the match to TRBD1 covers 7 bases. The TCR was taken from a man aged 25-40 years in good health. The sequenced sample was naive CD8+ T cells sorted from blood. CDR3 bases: TGTGCCAGCAGCCCAGGACAGGTGAACACAGATACGCAGTATTTT. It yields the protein CASSPGQVNTDTQYF. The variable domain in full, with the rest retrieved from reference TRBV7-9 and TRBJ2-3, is DTGVSQNPRHKITKRGQNVTFRCDPISEHNRLYWYRQTLGQGPEFLTYFQNEAQLEKSRLLSDRFSAERPKGSFSTLEIQRTEQGDSAMYLCASSPGQVNTDTQYFGPGTRLTVL.